This T cell receptor (beta chain) was retrieved from a study of PD-1 blockade in mismatch repair-deficient tumors. Study summary: Enrolled about 2012-2016, patients had progressing, pretreated mismatch repair-deficient cancers of approximately 13 types.

The CDR3 consists of 13 residues. Germline V gene data show CDR1 as MNHEY and CDR2 as SVGAGI. The germline V and J ends were trimmed by 0 bases and 8 bases, with 7 bases remaining between them. Clones were read by immunoSEQ multiplex PCR, and TCRdb kept only the in-frame ones, dropping some. The sample has about 110,000 clones; around three quarters are singletons. PCR or immunohistochemistry showed mismatch repair deficiency in every enrolled patient. TCRs were sequenced from three patients responding to pembrolizumab. The rearrangement uses TRBV6-5 and TRBJ2-2; D remains ambiguous. The receptor comes from an adult with mismatch repair-deficient cancer. Sample: peripheral blood, taken roughly 13 months after starting pembrolizumab. CDR3 sequence (DNA): TGTGCCAGCAGTTACTCGGAGACGGGGGAGCTGTTTTTT. This encodes CASSYSETGELFF.